This entry concerns a single T cell receptor beta chain. Primers: 60 Vbeta forward and 13 Jbeta reverse. The data were produced by immunoSEQ multiplex PCR, yet TCRdb's version contains in-frame clones alone and is incomplete. The sample lists approximately 160,000 clones; over 60% were seen once. The CDR3 runs 17 residues. From germline, CDR1 is SGDLS and CDR2 YYNGEE. Trimming stripped 0 bases from V and 8 bases from J, with 20 bases between. These data originate in a study of cytomegalovirus exposure and HLA in healthy donors. The sample taken for sequencing was PBMCs. The clonotype originates from a male donor in good health and CMV-seronegative. The V call is TRBV9, the J call TRBJ1-4, with D possibly matching TRBD1 (6 bases). The CDR3 sequence is CASSVGTALDSWEKLFF. The CDR3 DNA sequence: TGTGCCAGCAGCGTAGGGACAGCCTTGGATAGTTGGGAAAAACTGTTTTTT.